This record looks at one TCR beta chain sequence and its context. The antigen remains unidentified. TCRdb used MiXCR to reprocess the 5' RACE reads, holding one entry per CDR3 protein. The table includes 610,000 or so distinct CDR3 sequences, over 9% detected once. This specimen comes from a study of T cells after yellow fever vaccination. General study findings and limits: Most primary-vaccination clones recurred post-booster (around 95% CD4, around 88% CD8). Although the secondary response was weaker, it peaked faster, at day 5 versus 15.

The CDR3 sequence is 18 residues long. Looked up from germline, CDR1 is LGHDT and CDR2 is YNNKEL (reference sequence). The V end was cut by 2 bases, the J end by 4 bases, with 18 bases between. This specimen consisted of PBMCs, obtained on the day of the yellow fever booster vaccination. V gene TRBV3-1 combines with J gene TRBJ2-6; possibly TRBD1 for D (6 bases). The receptor comes from a man younger than 45 who received the YFV17D yellow fever vaccine. The CDR3 spells CASSQNSGTTTGANVLTF. CDR3 in DNA: TGTGCCAGCAGCCAAAATTCCGGGACAACTACCGGGGCCAACGTCCTGACTTTC.